This T cell receptor beta chain comes out of a study of somatic mutations in cytotoxic T cells in rheumatoid arthritis. About the study: Immediately following diagnosis and ahead of any treatment, patient blood (over 28 ml EDTA) was drawn.

Profiled with immunoSEQ multiplex PCR; TCRdb holds only in-frame clones, not every one. The data hold 10,000 to 15,000 clones, with approximately 84% observed a single time. Overall study results and limits: There were about an eighth of the roughly 60 patients in whom the largest CD8+ clone exceeded 20% of CD8+ cells. Nobody knew which antigens the expanded CD8+ clones targeted.

This clone has just one count. Its antigen is currently unknown. CDR3 length equals 13 residues. The J segment lost 4 bases and the V segment lost 5 bases, leaving 2 bases of the junction unmatched. CDR1 and CDR2 from the germline V gene are MNHEY and SVGAGI. The sequence came from an adult with rheumatoid arthritis. The V call is TRBV6-5, the J call TRBJ1-2, with 9 bases identical to TRBD1. Sequenced sample: CD8+ T cells sorted from blood. The CDR3 DNA sequence: TGTGCCAGCAGTCGGGACAGGGTCTATGGCTACACCTTC. Protein product: CASSRDRVYGYTF.